This TCR beta chain originates from a study of metastatic and nonmetastatic thyroid tumors. For the study at large: Malignant thyroid and benign thyroid patients provided blood and tumor or nodule tissue whose repertoires were compared. Findings and limits, study-wide: Malignant thyroid tumors reportedly had TCR beta diversity that was significantly higher than in benign nodules, in blood and tumor.

Germline V gene sequence: CDR1 MDHEN, CDR2 SYDVKM. V shed 6 bases and J shed 3 bases, with 19 bases lying between them. CDR3 length: 16 residues. Every patient was untreated before thyroid surgery. The authors' processing: Building a distant-metastasis classifier for papillary thyroid cancer drew on CDR3 differences across clinicopathological groups. MiXCR was used by TCRdb to re-call the PCR reads. TCRdb's processing, not the authors' own work, is the source of the V and J calls. The sample contains more than 12,000 clones, under 25% of which appear only once. With respect to this clone: Its matching antigen is unknown.

This clonotype was sampled from a female donor with papillary thyroid cancer or a benign thyroid nodule (not recorded which). Some clones in this sample may be carry-over from other donors' samples. Sequenced material: blood. This chain uses TRBV28 with TRBJ2-3; D is possibly TRBD1 (8 bases). CDR3 bases: TGTGCCAGCAGGGAAACAGGGGGGGGGGGGACAGATACGCAGTATTTT. Its protein product is CASRETGGGGTDTQYF.